A single sample is the source of the 21 T cell receptor beta chains below, sequenced in a study of PD-1 and CTLA-4 blockade in melanoma. Generated by immunoSEQ multiplex PCR, the TCRdb table keeps only in-frame clones and is missing some. The data show around 32,000 clones, 85% to 90% seen once. This specimen was CD8+ T cells from peripheral blood, taken before anti-PD-1 treatment. The receptor set was obtained from a human donor with melanoma.

The chain is built from TRBV7-2 and TRBJ1-5, with D hard to call. The CDR3 length is 14 residues. Germline CDR1 and CDR2: SGHTA and FQGNSA. V shed 5 bases and J shed 4 bases, with 12 bases lying between them. The CDR3 bases are TGTGCCAGCAGCACGGACGGCGTGAATCAGCCCCAGCATTTT. Its translation: CASSTDGVNQPQHF. Supplemented by reference TRBV7-2 and TRBJ1-5, the full variable domain reads GAGVSQSPSNKVTEKGKDVELRCDPISGHTALYWYRQSLGQGLEFLIYFQGNSAPDKSGLPSDRFSAERTGGSVSTLTIQRTQQEDSAVYLCASSTDGVNQPQHFGDGTRLSIL.

V usage is TRBV7-3 and J usage is TRBJ2-3, with D uncertain. Per germline, CDR1 SGHTA and CDR2 FQGTGA. With 5 bases removed from V and 2 bases from J, the gap between germline ends came to 8 bases. The CDR3 contains 13 residues. CDR3 nucleotides: TGTGCCAGCAGCGAAACGAACACAGATACGCAGTATTTT. Its protein product is CASSETNTDTQYF. Combining the CDR3 with reference TRBV7-3 and TRBJ2-3 gives the whole variable domain GAGVSQTPSNKVTEKGKYVELRCDPISGHTALYWYRQSLGQGPEFLIYFQGTGAADDSGLPNDRFFAVRPEGSVSTLKIQRTERGDSAVYLCASSETNTDTQYFGPGTRLTVL.

V usage is TRBV25-1 and J usage is TRBJ1-1; 7 nucleotides agree with TRBD1. V was clipped by 5 bases and J by 3 bases; unmatched bases: 15. There are 17 residues in the CDR3. Germline CDR1 reads MGHDK; CDR2 reads SYGVNS. The DNA of the CDR3 is TGTGCCAGCAGTATAGGGGGCGGGGGAGAATATGACACTGAAGCTTTCTTT. As protein: CASSIGGGGEYDTEAFF.

This sequence joins TRBV13 and TRBJ2-1; 7 bases are shared with TRBD2. Trimming took 1 base from V and 0 from J; bases not matched to a gene: 9. This CDR3 is 18 amino acids long. CDR1 and CDR2 from the germline V gene are PRHDT and FYEKMQ (reference sequence). The CDR3 DNA is TGTGCCAGCAGCTTAGACCGCGGGAGTTTCGGCTCCTACAATGAGCAGTTCTTC. It specifies CASSLDRGSFGSYNEQFF.

The V call is TRBV7-8, the J call TRBJ2-5; D is undetermined. The ends were cut back, 7 bases at V and 1 base at J, with 19 bases in the middle. CDR1 and CDR2 (germline): SGHVS, FQNEAQ. The CDR3 has 16 amino acids. For the CDR3, the DNA is TGTGCCAGCACCCAAAGTCCGGTTTTACCCCAAGAGACCCAGTACTTC. Translation: CASTQSPVLPQETQYF.

The rearrangement links TRBV27 to TRBJ2-5, with D possibly matching TRBD2 (6 bases). Germline V CDR1 and CDR2: MNHEY, SMNVEV (reference sequence). This CDR3 has 15 amino acids. V shed 0 bases and J shed 5 bases, with 13 bases lying between them. CDR3 sequence: CASSLSTGDPETQYF. Written as DNA, the CDR3 is TGTGCCAGCAGTTTATCGACGGGGGACCCTGAGACCCAGTACTTC.

The rearrangement uses TRBV7-3 and TRBJ2-1; D tentatively reads TRBD1 or TRBD2 (5 bases each). The CDR3 consists of 14 residues. V was pared by 2 bases and J by 1 base, with 6 bases between. Germline assignment: CDR1 SGHTA and CDR2 FQGTGA. CDR3 sequence (DNA): TGTGCCAGCAGCTTAGGGGGTTCCTACAATGAGCAGTTCTTC. Translation: CASSLGGSYNEQFF.

The chain recombines TRBV5-5 with TRBJ2-5, with 8 bases that match TRBD1. The CDR3 covers 15 residues. Losses at the gene ends were 5 bases for V and 4 bases for J; bases not matched to a gene: 10. CDR1 is SGHKS and CDR2 is YYEKEE in the germline V gene (reference sequence). Here the CDR3 DNA reads TGTGCCAGCAGACCAGGGGGCGAGGAGGGAGAGACCCAGTACTTC. Amino acid sequence: CASRPGGEEGETQYF.

Here the CDR3 DNA reads TGTGCCAGCTCACCTCAACAGGGGCGCGGGGACACTGAAGCTTTCTTT. Encoded protein: CASSPQQGRGDTEAFF. The chain couples TRBV18 to TRBJ1-1, with 7 bases identical to TRBD1. Germline lookup yields CDR1 KGHSH and CDR2 LQKENI. With V trimmed by 3 bases and J by 3 bases, 10 bases remained unmatched. This CDR3 region has 16 residues.

The chain is built from TRBV30 and TRBJ2-2; 8 bases are shared with TRBD1. V shed 6 bases and J 1 base; nucleotides not matched to a gene: 4. Germline CDR1 reads GTSNPN; CDR2 reads SVGIG (reference sequence). CDR3 length equals 14 residues. CDR3 in DNA: TGTGCCTGCGACAGGGGCGAGAACACCGGGGAGCTGTTTTTT. This translates into CACDRGENTGELFF.

V and J are TRBV19 and TRBJ2-2, with D perhaps matching TRBD1 or TRBD2 (5 bases each). Trimming took 4 bases from V and 7 from J, leaving 10 bases between them. Germline V CDR1 and CDR2: LNHDA, SQIVND (reference sequence). There are 13 residues in the CDR3. The CDR3 loop reads CASSKWDGGELFF. Written as DNA, the CDR3 is TGTGCCAGTAGTAAATGGGACGGCGGGGAGCTGTTTTTT.

This chain connects TRBV7-9 to TRBJ1-1; perhaps TRBD1 as D (6 bases). CDR1 is SEHNR, CDR2 FQNEAQ, per germline (reference sequence). The CDR3 is 13 residues long. V lost 5 bases and J lost 6, with 13 bases in between. DNA of the CDR3: TGTGCCAGCAGCCTCGCGCCAGGGGCTGAAGCTTTCTTT. Translated, it gives CASSLAPGAEAFF.

This clone was counted a single time. The chain is built from TRBV19 and TRBJ2-5; the match to TRBD2 covers 7 bases. The CDR3 is 16 amino acids. CDR1 and CDR2 (germline): LNHDA, SQIVND (reference sequence). Trimming at V came to 5 bases and at J to 5 bases, leaving 14 bases not matched to a gene. The CDR3 loop reads CASSEGVAGFRETQYF. DNA for the CDR3: TGTGCCAGTAGTGAAGGGGTAGCGGGCTTCCGGGAGACCCAGTACTTC.

The chain recombines TRBV30 with TRBJ2-1, with D perhaps TRBD2 (5 bases). Trimming removed 2 bases from V and 4 bases from J, with 9 bases in between. Germline CDR1 reads GTSNPN; CDR2 reads SVGIG (reference sequence). The CDR3 consists of 13 residues. CDR3 nucleotide sequence: TGTGCCTGGAGTCCAACGGGATACAATGAGCAGTTCTTC. Residues: CAWSPTGYNEQFF. Drawing the rest from reference TRBV30 and TRBJ2-1, the complete variable domain is SQTIHQWPATLVQPVGSPLSLECTVEGTSNPNLYWYRQAAGRGLQLLFYSVGIGQISSEVPQNLSASRPQDRQFILSSKKLLLSDSGFYLCAWSPTGYNEQFFGPGTRLTVL.

V is TRBV28 and J is TRBJ2-6; D might be TRBD2 (5 bases). Between the trimmed V and J ends, which lost 2 bases and 4 bases, there was a span of 9 bases. The CDR3 runs to 15 residues. Germline CDR1 MDHEN, CDR2 SYDVKM. CDR3 coding DNA: TGTGCCAGCAGTTTAGGAGGATCCGGGGCCAACGTCCTGACTTTC. As protein: CASSLGGSGANVLTF.

V usage is TRBV28 and J usage is TRBJ2-7; the D gene is possibly TRBD1 (5 bases). Per germline, CDR1 MDHEN and CDR2 SYDVKM. The CDR3 covers 12 residues. V lost 6 bases, J lost 3 bases, and 9 bases lay in between. The CDR3 DNA reads as TGTGCCAGCAGACCAACAGGCTACGAGCAGTACTTC. Encoded protein: CASRPTGYEQYF.

The chain links TRBV7-8 to TRBJ2-7; D gene ambiguous. V lost 4 bases and J lost 2, with 15 bases in between. The CDR3 is 15 amino acids. CDR1 is SGHVS, CDR2 FQNEAQ, per germline. CDR3: CASSYYTVPTYEQYF. In DNA, the CDR3 is TGTGCCAGCAGCTACTACACTGTTCCGACCTACGAGCAGTACTTC.

In its sample, this clone was seen once. This chain uses TRBV6-5 with TRBJ2-7, with D perhaps being TRBD1 or TRBD2 (5 bases each). This CDR3 contains 14 residues. From germline, CDR1 is MNHEY and CDR2 SVGAGI. V lost 6 bases to trimming and J lost 1 base, with 13 bases between them. In DNA, the CDR3 is TGTGCCAGCAGCGTCGGGGACGGTTCCTACGAGCAGTACTTC. Protein product: CASSVGDGSYEQYF.

The chain joins TRBV7-8 to TRBJ2-5; D possibly corresponds to TRBD1 (6 bases). Trimming shortened V by 5 bases and J by 5 bases, and 15 bases separated the two germline ends. Germline V gene sequence: CDR1 SGHVS, CDR2 FQNEAQ. The CDR3 sequence is 14 residues long. CDR3 coding DNA: TGTGCCAGCAGCGTTACAGGGTCTTGGGAGACCCAGTACTTC. Residues: CASSVTGSWETQYF.

This chain uses TRBV7-9 with TRBJ2-5, with TRBD2 identical over 9 bases. CDR3 size: 18 residues. The V segment lost 4 bases and the J segment 4 bases; nucleotides outside the gene matches: 16. Germline V gives CDR1 SEHNR, CDR2 FQNEAQ (reference sequence). The CDR3 region is CASSSYSAGGFSGETQYF. CDR3 coding DNA: TGTGCCAGCAGCTCCTACTCCGCGGGGGGGTTTTCGGGAGAGACCCAGTACTTC.

CDR3 region: CASSQAGGLEQFF. The CDR3 coding sequence is TGTGCCAGCAGCCAAGCGGGAGGACTCGAGCAGTTCTTC. J is TRBJ2-1 and V is TRBV14, with 7 bases matching TRBD2. CDR1 SGHDN and CDR2 FVKESK come from the germline V gene. The CDR3 spans 13 residues. The V segment lost 1 base and the J segment 10 bases; nucleotides outside the gene matches: 4.